This T cell receptor (beta chain) was obtained from a study of T cells in Graves' hyperthyroidism and ophthalmopathy. For the study at large: Peripheral blood draws took place at initial diagnosis, ahead of any treatment.

This clonotype has just a few counts. The target antigen is unknown. Whole-study results and caveats: Most clonotypes that expanded in the thyroid above 0.001 also showed up in blood.

Lactation, pregnancy, other autoimmune disease or uncontrolled infection led to exclusion of patients. The diagnoses drew upon clinical symptoms, serum thyroxine and TRAb, thyroid ultrasound and orbital computed tomography. Germline-derived CDR1 and CDR2 are MNHNS and SASEGT. CDR3 length equals 16 residues. V was clipped by 6 bases and J by 6 bases; unmatched bases: 10. Amplification of TCR beta CDR3 regions was performed using RNA transcripts as template. Carried out on the TCR CDR3, a first-round RT-PCR used the HTBI primer set. TCRdb independently ran MiXCR on the multiplex PCR reads; one entry per CDR3 protein. Here the sample spans 530,000 or so distinct CDR3 sequences, approximately 25% being singletons.

This sequence joins TRBV6-1 and TRBJ2-2; TRBD1 agrees at 10 bases. The sample taken for sequencing was blood. This TCR was sampled from a woman aged 25-40 years with Graves' ophthalmopathy. The CDR3 sequence: CASRETLGQGAGELFF. CDR3 bases: TGTGCCAGCAGGGAGACGTTAGGACAGGGGGCCGGGGAGCTGTTTTTT.